Listed here are 3 T cell receptor beta chains from one sample, sequenced in a study of metastatic and nonmetastatic thyroid tumors. TCRdb re-clonotyped the PCR reads via MiXCR. The data show under 45,000 clones, about 19% seen once. None of the patients had undergone any treatment ahead of thyroid surgery. What was sequenced was tumor tissue. The receptors were gathered from a female donor with papillary thyroid cancer or a benign thyroid nodule (not recorded which). Some clones in this sample may be carry-over from other donors' samples.

Notes on this clone: A much larger clone is a single base away; this may be a read error. The rearrangement uses TRBV18 and TRBJ1-1; D is undetermined. V was trimmed by 3 bases and J by 5 bases, leaving 19 bases between them. Germline V lookup: CDR1 KGHSH, CDR2 LQKENI. The CDR3 contains 16 residues. The CDR3 loop is CASSPQAAMGFTEAFF. In DNA, the CDR3 is TGTGCCAGCTCACCCCAGGCGGCCATGGGTTTTACTGAAGCTTTCTTT.

This clone was counted only a few times. V gene TRBV6-1 combines with J gene TRBJ1-6; 9 bases are a match to TRBD1. Per germline, CDR1 MNHNS and CDR2 SASEGT. This CDR3 contains 16 residues. V was clipped by 6 bases and J by 10 bases; unmatched bases: 13. DNA of the CDR3: TGTGCCAGCAGGGAGGACAGGGGTGATATAGTATCACCCCTCCACTTT. Protein: CASREDRGDIVSPLHF.

CDR3 loop: CASSGFGYTEAFF. As DNA, the CDR3 is TGTGCCAGCAGTGGATTTGGGTACACTGAAGCTTTCTTT. The chain links TRBV6-1 to TRBJ1-1; D gene ambiguous. V gave up 4 bases and J gave up 3 bases, with 9 bases separating them. The CDR3 contains 13 residues. Germline V gene lookup returns CDR1 MNHNS and CDR2 SASEGT.